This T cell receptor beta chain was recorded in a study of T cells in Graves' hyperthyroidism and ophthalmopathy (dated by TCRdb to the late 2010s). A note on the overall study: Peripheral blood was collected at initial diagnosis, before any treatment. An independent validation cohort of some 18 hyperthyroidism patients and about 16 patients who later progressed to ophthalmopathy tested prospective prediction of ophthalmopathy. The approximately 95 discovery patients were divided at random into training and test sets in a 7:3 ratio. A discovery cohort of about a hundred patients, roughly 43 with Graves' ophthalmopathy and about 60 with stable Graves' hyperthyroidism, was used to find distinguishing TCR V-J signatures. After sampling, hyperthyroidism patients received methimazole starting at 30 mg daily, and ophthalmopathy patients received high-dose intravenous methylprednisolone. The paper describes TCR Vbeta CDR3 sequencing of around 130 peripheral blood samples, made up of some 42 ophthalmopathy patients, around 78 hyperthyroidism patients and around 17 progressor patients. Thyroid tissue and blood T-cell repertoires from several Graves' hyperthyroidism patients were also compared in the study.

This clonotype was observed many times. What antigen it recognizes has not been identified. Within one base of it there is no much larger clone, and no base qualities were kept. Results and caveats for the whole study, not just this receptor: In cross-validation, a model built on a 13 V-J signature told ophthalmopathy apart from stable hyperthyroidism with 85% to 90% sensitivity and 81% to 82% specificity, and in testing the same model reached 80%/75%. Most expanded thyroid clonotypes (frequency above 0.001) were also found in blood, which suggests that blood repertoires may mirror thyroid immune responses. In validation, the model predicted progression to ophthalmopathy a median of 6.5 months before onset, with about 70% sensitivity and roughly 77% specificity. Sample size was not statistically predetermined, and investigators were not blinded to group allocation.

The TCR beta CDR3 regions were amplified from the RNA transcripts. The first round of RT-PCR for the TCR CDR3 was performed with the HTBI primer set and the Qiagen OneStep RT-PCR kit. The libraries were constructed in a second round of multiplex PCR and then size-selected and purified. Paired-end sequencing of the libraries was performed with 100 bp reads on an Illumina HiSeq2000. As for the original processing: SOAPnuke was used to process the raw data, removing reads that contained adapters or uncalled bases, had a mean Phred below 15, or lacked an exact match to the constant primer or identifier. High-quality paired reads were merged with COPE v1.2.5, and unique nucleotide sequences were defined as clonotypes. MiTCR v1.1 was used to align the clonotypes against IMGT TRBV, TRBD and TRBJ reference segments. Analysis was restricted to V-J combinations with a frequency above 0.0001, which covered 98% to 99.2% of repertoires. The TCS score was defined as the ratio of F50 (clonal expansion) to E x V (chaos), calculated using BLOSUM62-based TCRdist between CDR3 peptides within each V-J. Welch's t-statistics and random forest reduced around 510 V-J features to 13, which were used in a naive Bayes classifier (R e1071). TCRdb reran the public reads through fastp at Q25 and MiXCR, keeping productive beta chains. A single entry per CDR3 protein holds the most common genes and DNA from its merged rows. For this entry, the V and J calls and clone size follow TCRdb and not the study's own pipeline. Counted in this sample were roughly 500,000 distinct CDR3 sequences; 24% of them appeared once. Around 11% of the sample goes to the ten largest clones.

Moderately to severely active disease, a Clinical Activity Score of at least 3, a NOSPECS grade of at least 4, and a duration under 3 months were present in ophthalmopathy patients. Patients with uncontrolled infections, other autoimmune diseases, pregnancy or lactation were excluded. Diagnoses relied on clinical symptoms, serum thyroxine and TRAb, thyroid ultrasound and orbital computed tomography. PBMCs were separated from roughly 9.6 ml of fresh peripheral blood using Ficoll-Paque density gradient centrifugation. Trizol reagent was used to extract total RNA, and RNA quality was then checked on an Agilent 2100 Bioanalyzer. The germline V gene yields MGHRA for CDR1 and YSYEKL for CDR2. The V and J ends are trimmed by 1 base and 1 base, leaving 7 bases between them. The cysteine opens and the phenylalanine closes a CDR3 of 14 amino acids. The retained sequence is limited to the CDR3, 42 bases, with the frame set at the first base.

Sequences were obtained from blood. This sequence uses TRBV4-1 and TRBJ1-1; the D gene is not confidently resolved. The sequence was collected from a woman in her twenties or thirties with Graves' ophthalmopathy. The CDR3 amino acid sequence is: CASSQASENTEAFF. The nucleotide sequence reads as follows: TGCGCCAGCAGCCAAGCCTCAGAGAACACTGAAGCTTTCTTT.